The clone carrying this T cell receptor (beta chain) was counted many times. Alongside a J-beta primer mix, a sample-barcoded 5' primer served in a second PCR lasting roughly 6 to 11 cycles. TCRdb itself ran the 5' RACE reads through MiXCR, one entry per CDR3 protein. The data contain 450,000 to 700,000 distinct CDR3 sequences, 27% of them singletons. The data belong to a study of blood T cells in healthy people across ages. Germline V gene data show CDR1 as LGHNA and CDR2 as YNFKEQ. The CDR3 loop spans 16 amino acids. V was pared by 6 bases and J by 7 bases, with 24 bases between. The origin of this receptor is a woman in her 70s in good health. The sample taken for sequencing was blood. V is TRBV4-2 and J is TRBJ1-2, with D hard to call. The CDR3 here is CASRQKSGRSGAGYTF. CDR3 nucleotides: TGTGCCAGCAGACAAAAGAGTGGGAGGTCGGGAGCTGGCTACACCTTC.